The present T cell receptor (beta chain) was sequenced within a study of T cell responses to AZD1222 COVID-19 vaccine. On this clone itself: Its target is unknown.

Clones were sequenced by immunoSEQ multiplex PCR, and TCRdb holds only the in-frame ones, with some missing. The sample yields 190,000 or so clones, roughly 92% seen once. CDR3 length equals 12 residues. Germline V CDR1 and CDR2: SGHDN, FVKESK. The germline V and J ends were trimmed by 1 base and 5 bases, with 5 bases remaining between them. Study conclusions and caveats: Without day 14 samples, only post-peak T cell repertoires were studied. Once two AZD1222 doses were given, Spike-specific TCR breadth and depth went up. Clonal diversity may have been underestimated, and the donors were mostly white British, with more females than males.

The V and J genes are TRBV14 and TRBJ2-5, with D unclear. This sequence was found in an adult who received the AZD1222 COVID-19 vaccine. The sequencing here drew on peripheral blood, taken 28 days after the second AZD1222 dose. The CDR3 DNA sequence: TGTGCCAGCAGCCAAGTCCGGGAGACCCAGTACTTC. Translation gives CASSQVRETQYF. Full variable domain (remainder filled in from reference TRBV14 and TRBJ2-5): EAGVTQFPSHSVIEKGQTVTLRCDPISGHDNLYWYRRVMGKEIKFLLHFVKESKQDESGMPNNRFLAERTGGTYSTLKVQPAELEDSGVYFCASSQVRETQYFGPGTRLLVL.